This is a list of T cell receptor beta chains from one sample in a study of T cells after yellow fever vaccination. TCRdb reanalysed the 5' RACE reads using MiXCR and keeps one entry per CDR3 protein. The sample includes about 630,000 distinct CDR3 sequences, about 12% of them seen just once. Source: PBMCs, taken on the day of the yellow fever booster vaccination. The source of these receptors is a man between 25 and 39 years old who received the YFV17D yellow fever vaccine. CDR3s include the opening cysteine and the closing phenylalanine or tryptophan. D genes are given only for firm matches. Clone sizes are given selectively: once, few, many, or a class where the clone is expanded.

-	TRBV10-3	TRBJ2-5	-	TGTGCCATCAGTGGCGGCCCTTCCCAAGAGACCCAGTACTTC	CAISGGPSQETQYF
-	TRBV7-9	TRBJ2-2	-	TGTGCCAGCAGCCCGGGACCGTTAGCCGGGGAGCTGTTTTTT	CASSPGPLAGELFF
-	TRBV20-1	TRBJ2-4	many	TGCAGTGCTACCAGGGACATTCAGTACTTC	CSATRDIQYF
-	TRBV7-2	TRBJ2-5	-	TGTGCCAGCACCTTACCTGACGGGGAGACCCAGTACTTC	CASTLPDGETQYF
-	TRBV10-3	TRBJ2-5	once	TGTGCCACCGCGGAGGGGGGGAAAGAGACCCAGTACTTC	CATAEGGKETQYF
TRBD2	TRBV6-1	TRBJ2-3	few	TGTGCCAGCAGGGTAGCGGGAGAAACAGATACGCAGTATTTT	CASRVAGETDTQYF
-	TRBV7-2	TRBJ2-7	-	TGTGCCAGCAGTCCAGGGGGGACGGCCAACGAGCAGTACTTC	CASSPGGTANEQYF
-	TRBV27	TRBJ2-1	-	TGTGCCAGCATAACTTCAAACAATGAGCAGTTCTTC	CASITSNNEQFF
-	TRBV12-3/TRBV12-4	TRBJ2-2	-	TGTGCCAGCAGTTTCGCAGGGGCCACCACCGGGGAGCTGTTTTTT	CASSFAGATTGELFF
TRBD2	TRBV29-1	TRBJ2-7	-	TGCAGCGTGCGGACTAGCGGGGACTACGAGCAGTACTTC	CSVRTSGDYEQYF
-	TRBV29-1	TRBJ2-2	many	TGCAGCGTTAATGCGGGGACGAACACCGGGGAGCTGTTTTTT	CSVNAGTNTGELFF
-	TRBV28	TRBJ2-7	-	TGTGCCAGCAGATTTTCTAGCGAGACCGCCGGGCAGTACTTC	CASRFSSETAGQYF
-	TRBV10-3	TRBJ2-3	few	TGTGCCATCAGTGTGGTGGGAGAGGGCACAGATACGCAGTATTTT	CAISVVGEGTDTQYF
TRBD2	TRBV20-1	TRBJ2-7	few	TGCAGTGCGGGACTAGCGGAATTAGGGCAGTACTTC	CSAGLAELGQYF
TRBD2	TRBV24-1	TRBJ2-1	-	TGTGCCACCAGTGATCCTACTAGCGGGAGCTCCTACAATGAGCAGTTCTTC	CATSDPTSGSSYNEQFF
TRBD2	TRBV28	TRBJ2-1	-	TGTGCCAGCAACGGGGGAGGGTCCTACAATGAGCAGTTCTTC	CASNGGGSYNEQFF
TRBD1	TRBV20-1	TRBJ2-3	-	TGCAGTGCGCAGCTTAGGAGGACAGGGGGCTCCCCAAGAGATACGCAGTATTTT	CSAQLRRTGGSPRDTQYF
-	TRBV6-1	TRBJ2-3	-	TGTGCCAGCAGAGCTGATACAGGGTGGGCAGGGACAGATACGCAGTATTTT	CASRADTGWAGTDTQYF
TRBD1	TRBV20-1	TRBJ1-5	few	TGCAGTGTTTCCGGGACAGGTGAAGGGCCCCAGCATTTT	CSVSGTGEGPQHF
-	TRBV29-1	TRBJ2-7	few	TGCAGCGTGATGTGGAGTAATGGTGGTGTCTCCTACGAGCAGTACTTC	CSVMWSNGGVSYEQYF
TRBD1	TRBV5-1	TRBJ2-2	few	TGCGCCAGCAGCCCCACAGGACAGGTGAACACCGGGGAGCTGTTTTTT	CASSPTGQVNTGELFF
TRBD2	TRBV29-1	TRBJ2-1	-	TGCAGCGCTACCCCCGCGGGGAGGGCCTACAATGAGCAGTTCTTC	CSATPAGRAYNEQFF
-	TRBV10-3	TRBJ2-3	many	TGTGCCATCAAGGGGGTGCACACAGATACGCAGTATTTT	CAIKGVHTDTQYF
-	TRBV7-9	TRBJ2-4	few	TGTGCCAGCAGCACTTACAGGGGCCCCGCCGGGGGAAACATTCAGTACTTC	CASSTYRGPAGGNIQYF
-	TRBV6-2/TRBV6-3	TRBJ2-7	few	TGTGCCAGCAGTCCCCGGGGCGAGGCCTACGAGCAGTACTTC	CASSPRGEAYEQYF
-	TRBV28	TRBJ2-1	few	TGTGCCAGCAGTCCTTCCTCCCCGGGTGAGCAGTTATTC	CASSPSSPGEQLF
-	TRBV4-2	TRBJ2-5	few	TGTGCCAGCAGCCAAGATCTACAGCGGGCGTACCAAGAGACCCAGTACTTC	CASSQDLQRAYQETQYF
TRBD2	TRBV2	TRBJ2-7	few	TGTGCCAGCAGTAACCCGACTAGCGGGAGCTTTGAGCAGTACTTC	CASSNPTSGSFEQYF
-	TRBV7-2	TRBJ2-1	-	TGTGCCAGCAGCTTAGACGGGACACTTTACGACAATGAGCAGTTCTTC	CASSLDGTLYDNEQFF
-	TRBV5-1	TRBJ2-1	few	TGCGCCAGCAGCCCCGTGGGAGCGAGCTCCTACAATGAGCAGTTCTTC	CASSPVGASSYNEQFF
TRBD2	TRBV20-1	TRBJ2-1	-	TGCAGTGCCACGGGGACTAGCGCCCACAATGAGCAGTTCTTC	CSATGTSAHNEQFF
-	TRBV20-1	TRBJ1-5	many	TGCAGTGCTAGAGGAGGCGCGGGCCAGCCCCAGCATTTT	CSARGGAGQPQHF
-	TRBV5-1	TRBJ2-7	few	TGCGCCAGCAGCAGGAGCCCGGGAGTCGACGAGCAGTACTTC	CASSRSPGVDEQYF
TRBD1	TRBV7-2	TRBJ2-7	-	TGTGCCAGCAGCACCCGTTCCGGGACAGGGATTACCTACGAGCAGTACTTC	CASSTRSGTGITYEQYF
-	TRBV28	TRBJ2-7	-	TGTGCCAGCAGTTTCAAGAGCCGCGAGCAGTACTTC	CASSFKSREQYF
TRBD1	TRBV29-1	TRBJ2-7	few	TGCAGCGGAGCAGGGGGTAGCTCCTACGAGCAGTACTTC	CSGAGGSSYEQYF
TRBD2	TRBV18	TRBJ2-2	few	TGTGCCAGCTCACCGGGACTAGCGGCTCTCGGGGAGCTGTTTTTT	CASSPGLAALGELFF
TRBD1	TRBV19	TRBJ1-2	few	TGTGCCAGTAGAACAGGGGGAATTGGAAACTATGGCTACACCTTC	CASRTGGIGNYGYTF
-	TRBV12-3/TRBV12-4	TRBJ2-1	-	TGTGCCAGCAGTTCCTCTCACAATGAGCAGTTCTTC	CASSSSHNEQFF
TRBD2	TRBV5-5	TRBJ2-3	-	TGTGCCAGCAGCTTGGCAGGTCCCACTAGCGTACTCACAGATACGCAGTATTTT	CASSLAGPTSVLTDTQYF
-	TRBV5-6	TRBJ2-5	-	TGTGCCAGCAGACAGACAGGAGACAAAGAGACCCAGTACTTC	CASRQTGDKETQYF